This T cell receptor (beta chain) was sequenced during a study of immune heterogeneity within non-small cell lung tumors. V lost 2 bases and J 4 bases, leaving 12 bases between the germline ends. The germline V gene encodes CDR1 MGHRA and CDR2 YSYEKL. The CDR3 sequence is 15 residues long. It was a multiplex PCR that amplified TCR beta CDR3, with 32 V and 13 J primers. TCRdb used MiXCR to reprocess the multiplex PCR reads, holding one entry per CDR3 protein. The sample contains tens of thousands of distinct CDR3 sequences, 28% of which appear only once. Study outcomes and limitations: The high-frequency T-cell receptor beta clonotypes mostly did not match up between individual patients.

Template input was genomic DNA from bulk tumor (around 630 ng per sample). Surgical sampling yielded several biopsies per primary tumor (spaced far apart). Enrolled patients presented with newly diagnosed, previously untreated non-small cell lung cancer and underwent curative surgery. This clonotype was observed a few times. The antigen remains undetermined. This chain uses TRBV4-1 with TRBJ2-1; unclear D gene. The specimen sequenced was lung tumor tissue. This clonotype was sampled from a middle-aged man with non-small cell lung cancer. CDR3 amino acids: CASSQINLGYNEQFF. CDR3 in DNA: TGCGCCAGCAGCCAAATAAACTTAGGGTACAATGAGCAGTTCTTC.